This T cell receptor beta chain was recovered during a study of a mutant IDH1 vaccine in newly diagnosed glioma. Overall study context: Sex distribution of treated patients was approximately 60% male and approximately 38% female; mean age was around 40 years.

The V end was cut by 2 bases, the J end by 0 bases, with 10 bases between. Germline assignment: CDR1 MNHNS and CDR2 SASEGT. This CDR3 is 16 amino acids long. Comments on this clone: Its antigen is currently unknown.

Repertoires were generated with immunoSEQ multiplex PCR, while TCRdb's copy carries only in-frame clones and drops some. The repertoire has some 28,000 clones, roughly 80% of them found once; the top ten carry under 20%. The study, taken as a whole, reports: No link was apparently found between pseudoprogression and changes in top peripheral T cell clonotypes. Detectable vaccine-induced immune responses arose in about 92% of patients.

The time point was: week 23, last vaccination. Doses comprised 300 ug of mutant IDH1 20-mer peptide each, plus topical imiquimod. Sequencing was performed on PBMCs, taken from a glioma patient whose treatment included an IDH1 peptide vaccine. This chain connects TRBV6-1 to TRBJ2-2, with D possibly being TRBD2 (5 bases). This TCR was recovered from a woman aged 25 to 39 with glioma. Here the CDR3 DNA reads TGTGCCAGCAGTGAACCGGCACTAGCGAACACCGGGGAGCTGTTTTTT. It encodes CASSEPALANTGELFF.